This section outlines one T cell receptor beta chain sequence together with its context. The antigen is not known. The record originates from a study of T cell responses to AZD1222 COVID-19 vaccine. About the research overall: Samples with a second dose at about 4 or about 12 weeks were pooled together. Study findings and constraints: Clonal diversity was possibly underestimated, and the donors were mostly white British, with more females. At 160-218 and 743-854, vaccine-associated CD4 TCRs were dominant, and they spanned spike.

The trim removed 6 bases at V and 5 bases at J, leaving 10 bases unmatched. The germline gives CDR1 MNHEY, CDR2 SVGAGI. This CDR3 region has 15 residues. The assay was immunoSEQ multiplex PCR, and TCRdb's table has in-frame clones only and misses some. The profile shows more than 150,000 clones, about nine tenths of them singletons. Here the sequenced sample was peripheral blood, taken on day 0 of AZD1222 vaccination. The receptor was derived from an adult in good health. This sequence joins TRBV6-5 and TRBJ2-5, with 9 bases identical to TRBD1. The CDR3 nucleotides are TGTGCCAGCAGCTCTCCGGGACAGGGATTGGAGACCCAGTACTTC. Translation: CASSSPGQGLETQYF.